A single sample is the source of the 5 T cell receptor beta chains below, sequenced in a study of CD8 T cells in Susac syndrome. Random hexamers primed reverse transcription of about 0.5 to 1 ug RNA. MiXCR was run by TCRdb on the immunoSEQ multiplex PCR reads, yielding one entry per CDR3 protein. This sample has roughly 190,000 distinct CDR3 sequences, with roughly 94% found just once. Material: CD8+ T cells from PBMCs. The receptors here all came from a human donor with Susac syndrome.

This clonotype was detected once. The chain uses TRBV2 and TRBJ1-2; 7 bases map to TRBD1. The J segment lost 2 bases and the V segment lost 11 bases, leaving 8 bases of the junction unmatched. In germline, CDR1 is SNHLY, CDR2 FYNNEI. This CDR3 spans 13 amino acids. This chain's CDR3 is CAGSQQGNYGYTF. DNA for the CDR3: TGTGCCGGATCCCAACAGGGGAACTATGGCTACACCTTC.

The chain uses TRBV15 and TRBJ2-1; weak D call: TRBD2 (6 bases). Trimming stripped 4 bases from V and 2 bases from J, with 15 bases between. Germline V gives CDR1 LNHNV, CDR2 YYDKDF (reference sequence). The CDR3 is made up of 16 amino acids. CDR3 sequence reads: CATSTRESPTYNEQFF. The CDR3 nucleotides read TGTGCCACCAGCACCCGGGAGTCCCCGACCTACAATGAGCAGTTCTTC.

This chain uses TRBV9 with TRBJ1-1; TRBD1 aligns across 7 bases. The V gene's germline CDR1 is SGDLS and CDR2 YYNGEE. CDR3 length: 14 amino acids. Trimming took 3 bases from V and 1 from J; bases not matched to a gene: 3. The chain's CDR3 is CASSEGDRNTEAFF. Here the CDR3 DNA reads TGTGCCAGCAGCGAGGGGGACAGGAACACTGAAGCTTTCTTT. Drawing the rest from reference TRBV9 and TRBJ1-1, the complete variable domain is DSGVTQTPKHLITATGQRVTLRCSPRSGDLSVYWYQQSLDQGLQFLIQYYNGEERAKGNILERFSAQQFPDLHSELNLSSLELGDSALYFCASSEGDRNTEAFFGQGTRLTVV.

The V call is TRBV12-3 or TRBV12-4, the J call TRBJ2-3, with 7 bases aligning to TRBD2. Trimming at V came to 8 bases and at J to 4 bases, leaving 12 bases not matched to a gene. The CDR3 is made up of 15 amino acids. The CDR3 region is CASGGGRGLSDTQYF. The CDR3, as DNA: TGTGCCAGCGGCGGCGGGCGGGGGTTGTCAGATACGCAGTATTTT.

The chain is built from TRBV25-1 and TRBJ1-1; a possible D gene is TRBD1 (5 bases). CDR3 length: 15 residues. CDR1 MGHDK and CDR2 SYGVNS come from the germline V gene. The V gene lost 3 bases and the J gene lost 5 bases, with 16 bases spanning the gap. This CDR3 is CASSDPASGGTEAFF. As DNA, the CDR3 is TGTGCCAGCAGTGATCCAGCCTCGGGGGGGACTGAAGCTTTCTTT.